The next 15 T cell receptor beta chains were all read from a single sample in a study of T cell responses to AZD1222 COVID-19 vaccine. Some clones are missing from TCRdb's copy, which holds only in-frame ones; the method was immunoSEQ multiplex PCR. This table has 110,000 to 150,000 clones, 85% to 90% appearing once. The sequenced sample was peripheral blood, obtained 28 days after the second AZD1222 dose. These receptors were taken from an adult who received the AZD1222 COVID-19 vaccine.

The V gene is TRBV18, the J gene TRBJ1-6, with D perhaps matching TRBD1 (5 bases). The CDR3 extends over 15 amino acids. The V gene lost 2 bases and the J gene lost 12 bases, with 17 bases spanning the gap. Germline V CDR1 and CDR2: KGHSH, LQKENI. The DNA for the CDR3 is TGTGCCAGCTCACCAGGTCAGGGAGAAAGTATACCCCTCCACTTT. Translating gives CASSPGQGESIPLHF.

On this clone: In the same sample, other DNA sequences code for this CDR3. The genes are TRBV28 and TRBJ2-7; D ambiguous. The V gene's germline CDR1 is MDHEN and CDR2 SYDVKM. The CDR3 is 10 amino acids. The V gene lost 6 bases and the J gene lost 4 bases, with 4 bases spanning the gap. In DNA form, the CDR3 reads TGTGCCAGCAGCGCATACGAGCAGTACTTC. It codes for CASSAYEQYF.

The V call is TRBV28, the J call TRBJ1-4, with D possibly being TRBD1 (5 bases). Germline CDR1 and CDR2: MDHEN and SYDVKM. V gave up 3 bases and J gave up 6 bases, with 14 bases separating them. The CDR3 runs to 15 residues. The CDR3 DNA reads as TGTGCCAGCAGTTTGGAGGGTACGGGGGATGAAAAACTGTTTTTT. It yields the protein CASSLEGTGDEKLFF.

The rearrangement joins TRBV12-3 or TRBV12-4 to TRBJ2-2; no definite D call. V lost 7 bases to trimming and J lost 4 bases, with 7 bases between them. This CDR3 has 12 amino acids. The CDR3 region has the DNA TGTGCCAGCAATCGGGCCACCGGGGAGCTGTTTTTT. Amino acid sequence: CASNRATGELFF.

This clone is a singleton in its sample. The CDR3 DNA reads as TGTGCCAGCAGTGAAGGGGGGTCAGATACGCAGTATTTT. Translating gives CASSEGGSDTQYF. The rearrangement joins TRBV6-1 to TRBJ2-3; D is possibly TRBD1 or TRBD2 (5 bases each). The CDR3 runs to 13 residues. V gave up 1 base and J gave up 4 bases, with 6 bases separating them. Germline lookup yields CDR1 MNHNS and CDR2 SASEGT.

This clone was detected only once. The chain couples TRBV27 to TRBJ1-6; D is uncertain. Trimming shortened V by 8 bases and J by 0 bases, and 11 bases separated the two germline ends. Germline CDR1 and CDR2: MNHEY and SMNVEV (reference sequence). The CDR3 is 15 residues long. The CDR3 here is CASRAWSSYNSPLHF. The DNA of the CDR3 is TGTGCCAGCCGGGCTTGGAGCTCCTATAATTCACCCCTCCACTTT.

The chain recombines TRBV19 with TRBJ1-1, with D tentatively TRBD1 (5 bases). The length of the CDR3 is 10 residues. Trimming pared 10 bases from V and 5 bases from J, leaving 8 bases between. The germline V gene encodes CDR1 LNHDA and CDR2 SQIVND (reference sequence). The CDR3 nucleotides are TGTGCCACGGGGCGAACTGAAGCTTTCTTT. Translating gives CATGRTEAFF. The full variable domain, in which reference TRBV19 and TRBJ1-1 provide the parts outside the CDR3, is DGGITQSPKYLFRKEGQNVTLSCEQNLNHDAMYWYRQDPGQGLRLIYYSQIVNDFQKGDIAEGYSVSREKKESFPLTVTSAQKNPTAFYLCATGRTEAFFGQGTRLTVV.

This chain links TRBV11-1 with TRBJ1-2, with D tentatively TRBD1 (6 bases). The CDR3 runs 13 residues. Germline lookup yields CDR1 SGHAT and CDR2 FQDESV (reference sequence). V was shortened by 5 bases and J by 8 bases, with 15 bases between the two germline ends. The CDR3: CASSLGHQGGYTF. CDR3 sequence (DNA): TGTGCCAGCAGCCTGGGACACCAGGGAGGCTACACCTTC.

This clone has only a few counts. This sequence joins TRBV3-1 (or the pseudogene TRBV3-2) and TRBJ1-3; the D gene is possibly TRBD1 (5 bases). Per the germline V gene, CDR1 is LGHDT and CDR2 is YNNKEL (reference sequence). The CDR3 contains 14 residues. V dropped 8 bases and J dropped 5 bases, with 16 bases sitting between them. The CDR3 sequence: CASVGEGRRNTIYF. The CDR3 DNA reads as TGTGCCAGCGTCGGTGAGGGGAGAAGAAACACCATATATTTT.

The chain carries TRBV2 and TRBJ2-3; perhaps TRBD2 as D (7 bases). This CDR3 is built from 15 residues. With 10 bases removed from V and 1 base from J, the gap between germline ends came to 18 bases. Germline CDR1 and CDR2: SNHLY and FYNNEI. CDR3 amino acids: CATMGGGFGTDTQYF. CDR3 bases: TGTGCCACGATGGGGGGGGGCTTTGGCACAGATACGCAGTATTTT.

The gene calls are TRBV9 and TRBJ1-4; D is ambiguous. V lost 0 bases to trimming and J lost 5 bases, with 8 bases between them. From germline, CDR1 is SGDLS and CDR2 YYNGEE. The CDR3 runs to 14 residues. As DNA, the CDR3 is TGTGCCAGCAGCGTAGGGTCAGTGAATGAAAAACTGTTTTTT. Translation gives CASSVGSVNEKLFF.

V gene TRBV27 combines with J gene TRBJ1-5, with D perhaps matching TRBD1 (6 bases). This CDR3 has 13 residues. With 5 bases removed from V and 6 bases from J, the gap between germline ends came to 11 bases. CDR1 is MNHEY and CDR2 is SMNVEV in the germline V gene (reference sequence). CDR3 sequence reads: CASSGGAGQPQHF. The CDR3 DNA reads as TGTGCCAGCAGTGGGGGGGCGGGTCAGCCCCAGCATTTT.

CDR3 sequence reads: CASSQEGEAFF. The CDR3 DNA reads TGTGCCAGCAGCCAGGAGGGTGAAGCTTTCTTT. This chain joins TRBV9 and TRBJ1-1; no firm D call. CDR3 length equals 11 residues. Germline CDR1 SGDLS, CDR2 YYNGEE. The V and J ends lost 4 bases and 7 bases respectively, with 8 bases between them.

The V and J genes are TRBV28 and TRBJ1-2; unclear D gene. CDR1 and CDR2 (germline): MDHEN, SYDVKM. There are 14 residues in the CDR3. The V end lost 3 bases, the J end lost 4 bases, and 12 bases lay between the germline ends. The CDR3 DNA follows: TGTGCCAGCAGTTTTACAGTCAGTACCTATGGCTACACCTTC. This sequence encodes CASSFTVSTYGYTF.

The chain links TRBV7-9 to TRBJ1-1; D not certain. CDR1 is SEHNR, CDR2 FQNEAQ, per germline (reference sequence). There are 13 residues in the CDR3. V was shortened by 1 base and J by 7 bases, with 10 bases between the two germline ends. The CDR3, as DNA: TGTGCCAGCAGCTTAGGGGAAGAGGGTGAAGCTTTCTTT. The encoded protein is CASSLGEEGEAFF.